This is a list of T cell receptor beta chains from one sample in a study of blood T cell repertoires in COVID-19. Data came from immunoSEQ multiplex PCR; TCRdb stores just in-frame clones and leaves some out. Among fewer than 200,000 clones listed, 70% to 90% were seen once. Sequencing used peripheral blood. The source of these receptors is a man in his forties with acute or convalescent COVID-19. Each CDR3 is given with its conserved first and last residue. The size of a clone is reported for some rows only, either as once, few or many, or as a class for expanded clones.

V gene	clone size	J gene	CDR3 protein
TRBV18	NA	TRBJ2-2	CASSPSQGTGELFF
TRBV9	NA	TRBJ1-2	CASSAPDRVYGYTF
TRBV6-5	NA	TRBJ1-5	CASSRDSANQPQHF
TRBV2	NA	TRBJ1-6	CASSVRGGRDNSPLHF
TRBV7-2	NA	TRBJ2-3	CASSLGGGGAGDTQYF
TRBV13	few	TRBJ2-1	CASSLGLGGVYNEQFF
TRBV6-5	NA	TRBJ2-7	CASSYFRGEQYF
TRBV28	NA	TRBJ2-2	CASSPTDKNTGELFF
TRBV11-3	NA	TRBJ1-1	CASSSTYDRVVVNTEAFF
TRBV18	NA	TRBJ1-1	CASSPGTSNTEAFF
TRBV12-5	once	TRBJ2-3	CASGLVLSRTSGDTDTQYF
TRBV19	few	TRBJ2-7	CASSRDRDSSYEQYF
TRBV7-8	once	TRBJ1-2	CASSPDRPNYGYTF
TRBV3-1/TRBV3-2	once	TRBJ2-5	CASSQDRGLAGVGETQYF